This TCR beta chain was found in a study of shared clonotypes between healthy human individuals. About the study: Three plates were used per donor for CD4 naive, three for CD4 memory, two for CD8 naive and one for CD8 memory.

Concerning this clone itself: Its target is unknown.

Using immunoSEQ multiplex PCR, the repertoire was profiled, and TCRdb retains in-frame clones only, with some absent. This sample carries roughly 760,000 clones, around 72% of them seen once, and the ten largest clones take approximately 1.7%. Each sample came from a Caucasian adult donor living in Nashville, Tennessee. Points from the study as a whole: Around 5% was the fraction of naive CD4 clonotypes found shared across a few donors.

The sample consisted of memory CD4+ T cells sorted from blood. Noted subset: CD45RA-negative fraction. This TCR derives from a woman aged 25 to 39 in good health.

The CDR3 coding sequence is TGTGCCAGCAGTTCAAGCGGGAGGGTGAACGAGCAGTACTTC. This gives the protein CASSSSGRVNEQYF. V and J are TRBV6-6 and TRBJ2-7; the match to TRBD2 covers 10 bases. The CDR3 has 14 amino acids. From germline, CDR1 is MNHNY and CDR2 SVGAGI (reference sequence). V was clipped by 4 bases and J by 5 bases; unmatched bases: 5.